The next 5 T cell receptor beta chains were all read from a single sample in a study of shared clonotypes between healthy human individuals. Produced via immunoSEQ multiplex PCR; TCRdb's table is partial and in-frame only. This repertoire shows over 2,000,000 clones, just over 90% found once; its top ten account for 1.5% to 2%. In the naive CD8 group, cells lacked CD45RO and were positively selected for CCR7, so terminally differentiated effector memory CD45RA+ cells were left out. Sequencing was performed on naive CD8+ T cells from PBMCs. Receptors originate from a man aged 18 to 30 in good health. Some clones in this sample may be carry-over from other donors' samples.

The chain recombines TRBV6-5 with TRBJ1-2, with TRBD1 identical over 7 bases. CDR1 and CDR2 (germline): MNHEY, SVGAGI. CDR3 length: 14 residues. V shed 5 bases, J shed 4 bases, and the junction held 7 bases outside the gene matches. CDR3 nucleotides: TGTGCCAGCAGTGATACAGGGGCCGTCTATGGCTACACCTTC. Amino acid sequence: CASSDTGAVYGYTF.

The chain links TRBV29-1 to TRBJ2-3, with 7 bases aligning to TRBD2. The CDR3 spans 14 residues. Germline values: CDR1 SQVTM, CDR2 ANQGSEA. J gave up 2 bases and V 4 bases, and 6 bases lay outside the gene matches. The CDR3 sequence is CSVVGGSYTDTQYF. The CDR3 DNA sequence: TGCAGCGTTGTAGGCGGGAGCTACACAGATACGCAGTATTTT.

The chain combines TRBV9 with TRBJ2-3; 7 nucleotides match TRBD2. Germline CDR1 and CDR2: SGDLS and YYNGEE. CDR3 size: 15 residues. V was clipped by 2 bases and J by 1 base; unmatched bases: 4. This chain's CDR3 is CASSVQGGRTDTQYF. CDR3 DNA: TGTGCCAGCAGCGTCCAGGGAGGGCGCACAGATACGCAGTATTTT.

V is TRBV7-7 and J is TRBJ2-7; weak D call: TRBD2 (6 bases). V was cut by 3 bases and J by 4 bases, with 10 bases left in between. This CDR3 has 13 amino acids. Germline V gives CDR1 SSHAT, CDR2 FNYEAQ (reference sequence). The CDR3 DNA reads TGTGCCAGCAGCTTTACGGAGGGGTACGAGCAGTACTTC. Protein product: CASSFTEGYEQYF.

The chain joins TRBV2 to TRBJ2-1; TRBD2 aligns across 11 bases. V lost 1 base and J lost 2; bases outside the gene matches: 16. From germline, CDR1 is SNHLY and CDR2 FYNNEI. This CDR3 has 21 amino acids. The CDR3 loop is CASSEEVGPTSGSLTYNEQFF. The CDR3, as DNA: TGTGCCAGCAGTGAAGAAGTGGGGCCTACTAGCGGGAGTTTGACCTACAATGAGCAGTTCTTC.